This is a list of T cell receptor beta chains from one sample in a study of blood T cell repertoires in COVID-19. Clones were read by immunoSEQ multiplex PCR, and TCRdb kept only the in-frame ones, dropping some. The sample carries around 100,000 clones, roughly nine tenths recorded once. Sequences were obtained from peripheral blood. The source of these receptors is a human donor in a cohort sampled during active COVID-19. Both conserved end residues are part of each CDR3. Each record gives: CDR3 length, V gene, D gene, J gene, clone size, CDR3 protein, CDR3 DNA. D genes are given only for firm matches. Size tells how often a clone was seen (once, few, many) or the class of an expanded clone, and some rows leave it out.

15,TRBV29-1,TRBD1,TRBJ2-4,-,CSARTGPLAKNIQYF,TGCAGCGCTAGGACAGGGCCTCTAGCCAAAAACATTCAGTACTTC
16,TRBV5-1,-,TRBJ2-2,-,CASSHSGTGANGELFF,TGCGCCAGCAGCCACTCGGGGACTGGGGCGAACGGGGAGCTGTTTTTT
15,TRBV7-9,-,TRBJ1-6,-,CASSLVGLGNSPLHF,TGTGCCAGCAGCTTAGTCGGGTTGGGTAATTCACCCCTCCACTTT
15,TRBV14,TRBD2,TRBJ2-1,-,CASSQEAGGYNEQFF,TGTGCCAGCAGCCAAGAGGCGGGGGGCTACAATGAGCAGTTCTTC
13,TRBV2,TRBD1,TRBJ1-4,-,CASTPDRGEKLFF,TGTGCCAGCACCCCGGACAGGGGTGAAAAACTGTTTTTT
15,TRBV19,-,TRBJ2-7,-,CASSSNRDGEGEQYF,TGTGCCAGTAGTTCCAACAGGGACGGAGAGGGCGAGCAGTACTTC
17,TRBV5-1,TRBD2,TRBJ2-3,-,CASSLLGGGSGADTQYF,TGCGCCAGCAGCTTGTTGGGTGGCGGGAGCGGCGCAGATACGCAGTATTTT
15,TRBV9,-,TRBJ1-4,-,CASSVVGRVDEKLFF,TGTGCCAGCAGCGTAGTAGGGAGGGTGGATGAAAAACTGTTTTTT
13,TRBV6-4,-,TRBJ2-3,-,CASSAPHSPTQYF,TGTGCCAGCAGTGCCCCCCATAGTCCTACGCAGTATTTT
16,TRBV5-8,TRBD2,TRBJ2-1,once,CASSLPGTSGYNEQFF,TGTGCCAGCAGCTTACCTGGGACTAGCGGATACAATGAGCAGTTCTTC
16,TRBV5-1,TRBD2,TRBJ2-1,-,CASSSGLAASYNEQFF,TGCGCCAGCAGCTCGGGACTAGCGGCCTCCTACAATGAGCAGTTCTTC
13,TRBV2,TRBD1,TRBJ1-1,-,CASNGQGAGEAFF,TGTGCCAGCAATGGACAGGGGGCAGGTGAAGCTTTCTTT
15,TRBV18,-,TRBJ2-2,-,CASSPQGSNTGELFF,TGTGCCAGCTCACCGCAGGGGAGTAACACCGGGGAGCTGTTTTTT
16,TRBV2,TRBD2,TRBJ2-1,-,CASSYLTSGSTNEQFF,TGTGCCAGCAGTTATTTGACTAGCGGGAGCACCAATGAGCAGTTCTTC
14,TRBV5-1,-,TRBJ2-7,-,CASSFNPRAGEQYF,TGCGCCAGCAGCTTCAACCCGAGGGCGGGCGAGCAGTACTTC
16,TRBV19,TRBD2,TRBJ2-5,-,CASSRGTSGPKETQYF,TGTGCCAGTAGTAGGGGGACTAGCGGTCCTAAAGAGACCCAGTACTTC
15,TRBV6-2/TRBV6-3,TRBD2,TRBJ2-5,-,CASSYRPGGSQTQYF,TGTGCCAGCAGTTATAGACCGGGGGGTTCGCAGACCCAGTACTTC
15,TRBV5-4,-,TRBJ1-6,-,CASSLGTVLDSPLHF,TGTGCCAGCAGCTTGGGCACGGTTCTCGATTCACCCCTCCACTTT
15,TRBV27,TRBD1,TRBJ1-1,-,CASSLRGRANTEAFF,TGTGCCAGCAGTTTAAGGGGGCGCGCGAACACTGAAGCTTTCTTT
13,TRBV27,-,TRBJ2-3,-,CASRTGLGDTQYF,TGTGCCAGCAGAACCGGTCTTGGAGATACGCAGTATTTT
15,TRBV29-1,-,TRBJ2-4,-,CSVEATGPAKNIQYF,TGCAGCGTTGAAGCGACAGGCCCAGCCAAAAACATTCAGTACTTC
18,TRBV5-1,TRBD1,TRBJ1-4,-,CASSLSTGTDATNEKLFF,TGCGCCAGCAGCTTGTCAACCGGGACAGATGCAACTAATGAAAAACTGTTTTTT
14,TRBV7-2,-,TRBJ1-2,few,CASSLEGYNYGYTF,TGTGCCAGCAGCTTAGAGGGGTACAACTATGGCTACACCTTC
15,TRBV27,-,TRBJ2-1,once,CASSLRGPLYNEQFF,TGTGCCAGCAGTTTACGAGGGCCCCTTTACAATGAGCAGTTCTTC
18,TRBV7-2,TRBD2,TRBJ2-3,-,CASSLGLAGDPNTDTQYF,TGTGCCAGCAGCTTAGGGCTAGCGGGGGACCCTAACACAGATACGCAGTATTTT
11,TRBV7-6,-,TRBJ2-1,-,CASSYRGEQFF,TGTGCCAGCAGCTACCGGGGGGAGCAGTTCTTC
16,TRBV5-1,TRBD2,TRBJ2-1,-,CASSLGLAGGRNEQFF,TGCGCCAGCAGCTTGGGGCTAGCGGGAGGTCGCAATGAGCAGTTCTTC
17,TRBV4-1,-,TRBJ2-1,-,CASSQVGAPPLRDEQFF,TGCGCCAGCAGCCAAGTCGGTGCGCCCCCCCTTCGGGATGAGCAGTTCTTC
15,TRBV5-4,-,TRBJ1-2,-,CASSPEPGTNYGYTF,TGTGCCAGCAGCCCGGAACCGGGTACGAACTATGGCTACACCTTC
15,TRBV2,-,TRBJ2-1,-,CASSGPGQAYNEQFF,TGTGCCAGCAGTGGGCCGGGACAAGCTTACAATGAGCAGTTCTTC
14,TRBV28,-,TRBJ2-6,-,CASSFSTGANVLTF,TGTGCCAGCAGCTTTAGTACTGGGGCCAACGTCCTGACTTTC
15,TRBV11-2,TRBD2,TRBJ2-2,-,CASSFLAGDTGELFF,TGTGCCAGCAGCTTTCTAGCGGGAGACACCGGGGAGCTGTTTTTT
14,TRBV10-3,-,TRBJ1-1,-,CAAQGDTRVLEAFF,TGTGCCGCACAAGGGGACACCCGAGTCCTTGAAGCTTTCTTT
15,TRBV19,TRBD1,TRBJ1-1,-,CASSIVDREVAEAFF,TGTGCCAGTAGTATAGTGGACAGGGAGGTCGCTGAAGCTTTCTTT
15,TRBV19,-,TRBJ2-7,few,CASSPRPDSAYEQYF,TGTGCCAGTAGTCCCCGCCCGGACAGTGCCTACGAGCAGTACTTC
14,TRBV28,TRBD1,TRBJ1-1,-,CASSYGQGRAEAFF,TGTGCCAGCAGCTATGGACAGGGCCGGGCTGAAGCTTTCTTT
13,TRBV2,TRBD1,TRBJ1-3,-,CASTRDSGNTIYF,TGTGCCAGCACCCGGGACAGTGGAAACACCATATATTTT
16,TRBV9,-,TRBJ2-2,-,CASSPSTGIDTGELFF,TGTGCCAGCAGCCCGTCTACAGGTATCGACACCGGGGAGCTGTTTTTT
12,TRBV20-1,-,TRBJ2-7,-,CSASRGKLEQYF,TGCAGTGCTAGTAGGGGCAAGCTCGAGCAGTACTTC
14,TRBV2,-,TRBJ2-1,once,CASSQVSSYNEQFF,TGTGCCAGCAGTCAGGTCAGCTCCTACAATGAGCAGTTCTTC
16,TRBV14,TRBD1,TRBJ1-6,-,CASSQQSGGLHSPLHF,TGTGCCAGCAGCCAGCAATCAGGGGGTCTGCATTCACCCCTCCACTTT